This T cell receptor beta chain emerged from a study of T cell responses to AZD1222 COVID-19 vaccine. Overall study results and limits: Two doses of AZD1222 preceded a rise in Spike-specific TCR breadth and depth.

Assay used: immunoSEQ multiplex PCR; TCRdb lists only in-frame clones, some missing. The sample has over 70,000 clones; approximately 89% are singletons. V was shortened by 6 bases and J by 2 bases, with 11 bases between the two germline ends. CDR1 SGHRS and CDR2 YFSETQ come from the germline V gene. There are 13 residues in the CDR3. A remark on this clone: Its antigen is currently unknown.

The chain uses TRBV5-1 and TRBJ2-5; no clear D. Sequencing was performed on peripheral blood, taken 28 days after the second AZD1222 dose. This clonotype was obtained from an adult who received the AZD1222 COVID-19 vaccine. The CDR3 here is CASNRAAQETQYF. The CDR3 bases are TGCGCCAGCAACCGGGCCGCACAAGAGACCCAGTACTTC.